These 32 T cell receptor beta chains originate from one sample sequenced in a study of kidney transplant recipient with SARS-CoV-2 infection. TCRdb reprocessed the reads with MiXCR, giving one entry per CDR3 protein. The sample contains fewer than 250,000 distinct CDR3 sequences, under 35% of which appear only once. The sequenced sample was a blood sample, obtained at baseline and on day 111 from a kidney transplant recipient. The receptor source for this set is a young adult male patient who had COVID-19 and was a kidney transplant recipient. Among the T cells, some may be from the graft donor.

Comments on this clonotype: This may be a read error: a much more frequent sequence differs by one nucleotide. This chain joins TRBV5-3 and TRBJ1-2, with unresolved D. TRBV5-3 is noted as an ORF with a role that remains uncertain. The V and J ends lost 7 bases and 4 bases respectively, with 23 bases between them. The CDR3 is made up of 16 amino acids. As DNA, the CDR3 is TGTGCCAGATTTCCGAAAGTGGTGAGAAAGACCTATGGCTACACCTTC. Translation gives CARFPKVVRKTYGYTF.

There are many counts of this clonotype. V usage is TRBV7-9 and J usage is TRBJ1-2; possible D gene TRBD1, 5 bases. Germline V gene data show CDR1 as SEHNR and CDR2 as FQNEAQ (reference sequence). V was clipped by 5 bases and J by 0 bases, with 10 bases between them. CDR3 length: 14 residues. CDR3 sequence (DNA): TGTGCCAGCAGCCCCTCGGGGGCTAACTATGGCTACACCTTC. This encodes CASSPSGANYGYTF.

This clonotype was counted at least ten times. The rearrangement links TRBV12-3 or TRBV12-4 to TRBJ1-2, with TRBD1 as a possible D gene (6 bases). The ends were cut back, 4 bases at V and 4 bases at J, with 22 bases in the middle. This CDR3 region has 17 residues. The CDR3 loop reads CASSWSDSFRKTYGYTF. CDR3 nucleotides: TGTGCCAGCAGTTGGTCGGACAGCTTCCGAAAGACCTATGGCTACACCTTC.

This clonotype was seen at least ten times. The genes are TRBV13 and TRBJ2-1, with a tentative D call TRBD1 (6 bases). Trimming took off 1 base at V and 4 bases at J, with 20 bases between the two ends. The CDR3 is made up of 18 amino acids. Per the germline V gene, CDR1 is PRHDT and CDR2 is FYEKMQ (reference sequence). CDR3 in DNA: TGTGCCAGCAGCTTAGTGGGGGCCCGGTTTAAAGGGTACAATGAGCAGTTCTTC. The encoded protein is CASSLVGARFKGYNEQFF.

This clonotype was recorded many times. This chain's CDR3 is CASSVCRRSRQSRANVLTF. The DNA of the CDR3 is TGTGCCAGCAGCGTATGCAGGCGATCTCGACAAAGTCGGGCCAACGTCCTGACTTTC. This chain uses TRBV11-3 with TRBJ2-6; D uncertain. V gave up 5 bases and J gave up 5 bases, with 25 bases separating them. CDR1 and CDR2 from the germline V gene are SGHNT and YENEEA. The CDR3 spans 19 residues.

Many counts were recorded for this clonotype. The V gene is TRBV15, the J gene TRBJ2-2; D is perhaps TRBD1 (6 bases). Trimming left V 5 bases short and J 5 bases short, with 15 bases between. From germline, CDR1 is LNHNV and CDR2 YYDKDF (reference sequence). The CDR3 is 15 residues long. The chain's CDR3 is CATSLQGTYTGELFF. The CDR3 DNA is TGTGCCACCAGCCTCCAAGGGACATATACCGGGGAGCTGTTTTTT.

This clonotype was counted at least ten times. The V gene is TRBV15, the J gene TRBJ1-5, with 9 positions matching TRBD1. The CDR3 is 16 amino acids. Germline loops: CDR1 LNHNV, CDR2 YYDKDF (reference sequence). V trimming: 4 bases; J trimming: 7 bases; junction bases outside the gene matches: 11. CDR3 coding DNA: TGTGCCACCAGCACCGGACAGGGGCGGAGACGGCAGCCCCAGCATTTT. Residues: CATSTGQGRRRQPQHF.

This clonotype was seen at least ten times. One end of the junction varies from germline; a read error may be responsible. The rearrangement joins TRBV10-1 to TRBJ1-2; D gene unclear. CDR1 and CDR2 (germline): WNHNN, SYGVQD (reference sequence). The CDR3 sequence is 17 residues long. The DNA for the CDR3 is TGTGCCAGCAGTAGTCGGAGACGCTCTAGAAAGACCTATGGCTACACCTTC. This sequence encodes CASSSRRRSRKTYGYTF.

Ten or more counts support this clonotype. This chain joins TRBV28 and TRBJ1-4; D is possibly TRBD1 (6 bases). This CDR3 has 13 residues. Trimming shortened V by 10 bases and J by 7 bases, and 16 bases separated the two germline ends. The germline V gene encodes CDR1 MDHEN and CDR2 SYDVKM. The CDR3 region is CATRGQLGEKLFF. The CDR3 DNA follows: TGTGCCACCCGGGGACAATTGGGTGAAAAACTGTTTTTT. Complete variable domain (other parts from reference TRBV28 and TRBJ1-4): DVKVTQSSRYLVKRTGEKVFLECVQDMDHENMFWYRQDPGLGLRLIYFSYDVKMKEKGDIPEGYSVSREKKERFSLILESASTNQTSMYLCATRGQLGEKLFFGSGTQLSVL.

The chain links TRBV7-8 to TRBJ2-3; D unclear. The CDR3 contains 16 residues. V lost 2 bases and J lost 3, with 15 bases in between. The germline V gene has CDR1 SGHVS and CDR2 FQNEAQ. CDR3 bases: TGTGCCAGCAGCTTACGGGCCCTGGGGTCGACAGATACGCAGTATTTT. Its protein product is CASSLRALGSTDTQYF. The full variable domain, rest sourced from reference TRBV7-8 and TRBJ2-3, is GAGVSQSPRYKVAKRGQDVALRCDPISGHVSLFWYQQALGQGPEFLTYFQNEAQLDKSGLPSDRFFAERPEGSVSTLKIQRTQQEDSAVYLCASSLRALGSTDTQYFGPGTRLTVL.

Only a few counts were recorded for this clonotype. CDR3 loop: CASSHPSGGKSYEQYF. In nucleotides, the CDR3 is TGCGCCAGCAGCCACCCGAGCGGGGGTAAATCCTACGAGCAGTACTTC. The chain joins TRBV4-1 to TRBJ2-7; TRBD2 aligns across 8 bases. There are 16 residues in the CDR3. The trim removed 3 bases at V and 1 base at J, leaving 8 bases unmatched. CDR1 MGHRA and CDR2 YSYEKL come from the germline V gene.

This clonotype was counted ten times or more. The chain combines TRBV19 with TRBJ1-5; no reliable D call. V lost 5 bases and J 10 bases, leaving 15 bases between the germline ends. CDR1 is LNHDA, CDR2 SQIVND, per germline (reference sequence). The CDR3 extends over 13 amino acids. This CDR3 reads CASSFSHGGPQHF. CDR3 coding DNA: TGTGCCAGTAGTTTCAGTCATGGAGGCCCCCAGCATTTT.

Remarks on this clonotype: Just one base apart from a much larger clone, this may be a read error. This chain joins TRBV5-4 and TRBJ1-2; TRBD1 agrees at 9 bases. The germline V gene has CDR1 SGHNT and CDR2 YYREEE (reference sequence). The CDR3 is 15 amino acids. CDR3: CASSPPGQGLYGYSF. The CDR3 bases are TGTGCCAGCAGCCCACCGGGACAGGGACTCTATGGCTACAGCTTC.

In its sample, this clonotype was seen many times. The rearrangement uses TRBV7-7 and TRBJ1-2; D unclear. Germline V gives CDR1 SSHAT, CDR2 FNYEAQ (reference sequence). This CDR3 is 17 amino acids long. V was cut by 5 bases and J by 4 bases, with 23 bases left in between. The CDR3: CASSKYPKCRKTYGYTF. CDR3 sequence (DNA): TGTGCCAGCAGCAAGTACCCTAAGTGCCGAAAGACCTATGGCTACACCTTC.

This clonotype was found many times. This CDR3 reads CAIRTVSTDTQYF. CDR3 nucleotides: TGTGCCATCCGGACAGTGAGCACAGATACGCAGTATTTT. The chain carries TRBV10-3 and TRBJ2-3; D may be TRBD1 (6 bases). V lost 8 bases to trimming and J lost 0 bases, with 9 bases between them. CDR3 length equals 13 residues. CDR1 is ENHRY, CDR2 SYGVKD, per germline.

This clonotype was counted many times. This chain joins TRBV23-1 and TRBJ1-2; D is ambiguous. TRBV23-1 is filed as an ORF, its function uncertain. The CDR3 sequence is 17 residues long. Trimming shortened V by 4 bases and J by 4 bases, and 22 bases separated the two germline ends. CDR3 in amino acids: CASSPWLLRRKTYGYTF. The CDR3 bases are TGCGCCAGCAGTCCTTGGCTGCTACGCAGAAAGACCTATGGCTACACCTTC.

This clonotype showed up many times. This rearrangement joins TRBV25-1 to TRBJ2-5, with D possibly being TRBD2 (5 bases). Germline values: CDR1 MGHDK, CDR2 SYGVNS. Trimming took 0 bases from V and 5 from J, leaving 13 bases between them. This CDR3 has 15 amino acids. The CDR3 DNA reads as TGTGCCAGCAGTGAATATAAACGAGGGTGGGAGACCCAGTACTTC. Translated, it gives CASSEYKRGWETQYF.

At least ten counts were recorded for this clonotype. The J gene is TRBJ2-7, the V gene TRBV6-5; D possibly corresponds to TRBD1 (5 bases). Germline values: CDR1 MNHEY, CDR2 SVGAGI. Trimming cost V 5 bases and J 0 bases, with 8 bases left between them. The CDR3 sequence is 13 residues long. The CDR3 sequence: CASSPGYSYEQYV. As DNA, the CDR3 is TGTGCCAGCAGTCCAGGGTACTCCTACGAGCAGTACGTC.

On this clonotype: It may be a read error: a sequence one base away is much more abundant. This chain joins TRBV6-5 and TRBJ2-2, with D possibly TRBD2 on 5 matching bases. The germline CDR1 and CDR2 sequences are MNHEY and SVGAGI. The CDR3 has 16 residues. This CDR3 reads CASSYYRGMGTGELSF. Written as DNA, the CDR3 is TGTGCCAGCAGTTACTATCGGGGTATGGGCACCGGGGAGCTGTCTTTT.

This clonotype appeared many times. V gene TRBV7-9 combines with J gene TRBJ2-7; 10 bases are a match to TRBD2. The V segment lost 3 bases and the J segment 4 bases; nucleotides outside the gene matches: 6. Germline V CDR1 and CDR2: SEHNR, FQNEAQ (reference sequence). The CDR3 length is 15 residues. The CDR3 coding sequence is TGTGCCAGCAGCTTCTCTAGCGGGAGATGGTACGAGCAGTACTTC. Its protein is CASSFSSGRWYEQYF.

As regards this clonotype: At one end the junction does not follow the germline gene, possibly because of a read error. The chain uses TRBV6-5 and TRBJ1-3; D is uncertain. The CDR3 extends over 15 amino acids. The germline gives CDR1 MNHEY, CDR2 SVGAGI. The CDR3 sequence is CVSSVKQHSGNTIYF. Here the CDR3 DNA reads TGTGTCAGCAGTGTCAAACAGCATTCTGGGAACACCATATATTTT.

This clonotype was detected ten times or more. This chain joins TRBV2 and TRBJ1-1; no definite D call. Germline-derived CDR1 and CDR2 are SNHLY and FYNNEI. Trimming cost V 7 bases and J 6 bases, with 9 bases left between them. The CDR3 length is 11 residues. CDR3 sequence (DNA): TGTGCCAGCACCAGGACTTCTGAAGCTTTCTTT. The encoded protein is CASTRTSEAFF.

About this clonotype: A read error may explain this, as a much larger clone is one base away. This rearrangement joins TRBV3-1 to TRBJ2-5; tentatively, D is TRBD2 (5 bases). Germline V gene sequence: CDR1 LGHDT, CDR2 YNNKEL (reference sequence). The CDR3 extends over 17 amino acids. This CDR3 is CAGSGYHPISFSETQYF. In DNA, the CDR3 is TGTGCCGGCAGCGGTTACCATCCCATTTCTTTCTCTGAGACCCAGTACTTC.

In this sample, this clonotype turned up many times. The V call is TRBV6-8, the J call TRBJ1-2; tentative D call: TRBD1 (5 bases). The V and J ends lost 5 bases and 4 bases respectively, with 23 bases between them. Germline assignment: CDR1 MNHGY and CDR2 SAAAGT. This CDR3 has 17 residues. In nucleotides, the CDR3 is TGTGCCAGCAGTCACAAGGGACGCTCTAGAAAGACCTATGGCTACACCTTC. Encoded protein: CASSHKGRSRKTYGYTF.

In regard to this clonotype: A much larger clone sits a single nucleotide away, making a read error possible. This sequence joins TRBV24-1 and TRBJ1-1; 7 positions match TRBD1. The CDR3 has 12 residues. The germline V gene encodes CDR1 KGHDR and CDR2 SFDVKD. CDR3 DNA sequence: TGTACCACCAGTGACCGACAGGGCCAAGCTTTCTTT. Translated: CTTSDRQGQAFF.

This clonotype has a single count. This clone may be a read error of a much larger clone one base away. This chain's CDR3 is CASSERYASRKTYGYTF. In nucleotides, the CDR3 is TGCGCCAGCAGTGAGCGCTACGCTTCTAGAAAGACCTATGGCTACACCTTC. This chain uses TRBV10-2 with TRBJ1-2; no clear D gene. The V end lost 2 bases, the J end lost 4 bases, and 20 bases lay between the germline ends. CDR1 WSHSY and CDR2 SAAADI come from the germline V gene. This CDR3 spans 17 amino acids.

This clonotype was detected ten times or more. The missing conserved phenylalanine or tryptophan at the end of this CDR3 makes a read error likely. The limits of the CDR3 on the DNA are not certain, so only TCRdb's listed CDR3 is given. The V call is TRBV20-1, the J call TRBJ1-2; the table names TRBD1, a call not compared with the DNA. Termini included, the CDR3 measures 12 amino acids. Germline assignment: CDR1 DFQATT and CDR2 SNEGSKA (reference sequence). CDR3 amino acids: CSATTFGQGLTL.

To note about this clonotype: A much more abundant neighbour one base away suggests this may be a read error. The final CDR3 position lacks the conserved phenylalanine or tryptophan, pointing to a likely read error. The rearrangement links TRBV24-1 to TRBJ2-7; 11 bases line up with TRBD1. CDR1 is KGHDR, CDR2 SFDVKD, per germline. Germline trimming cut 7 bases from V and 2 bases from J; bases unmatched to any gene: 3. This CDR3 has 14 amino acids. The CDR3 DNA follows: TGTGCCACCAGGAGGGGACAGGGGGCCTACGAGCAGTACTCC. Translation: CATRRGQGAYEQYS.

As for this clonotype: This may stem from a read error, because a much larger clone lies one nucleotide away. The chain employs TRBV6-5 and TRBJ1-6; no clear D. This CDR3 contains 15 residues. V lost 8 bases and J lost 4, with 15 bases in between. Germline loops: CDR1 MNHEY, CDR2 SVGAGI. CDR3 DNA sequence: TGTGCCAGCGGTTCCGCTTCAGCTTATAATTCACCCCTCCACTTT. Protein: CASGSASAYNSPLHF.

Comment on this clonotype: Since a much larger clone is just one base distant, this may be a read error. The chain employs TRBV6-1 and TRBJ1-2; no clear D gene. Trimming took off 5 bases at V and 4 bases at J, with 23 bases between the two ends. The CDR3 has 17 amino acids. CDR1 and CDR2 from the germline V gene are MNHNS and SASEGT. The chain's CDR3 is CASSKDSSMRRTYGYTF. The CDR3 coding sequence is TGTGCCAGCAGTAAGGATTCCTCTATGCGAAGGACCTATGGCTACACCTTC.

On this clonotype itself: Being one base from a much bigger clone, this may be a read error. DNA of the CDR3: TGTGTCAGCAGTTTAGTTCTGGACACCATATATTTT. This translates into CVSSLVLDTIYF. J is TRBJ1-3 and V is TRBV12-3 or TRBV12-4; no clear D gene. The CDR3 consists of 12 residues.

V and J are TRBV16 and TRBJ1-2; D call uncertain. The CDR3 spans 17 residues. Germline lookup yields CDR1 KGHSY and CDR2 FQNENV. Trimming took off 2 bases at V and 4 bases at J, with 20 bases between the two ends. The CDR3 DNA follows: TGTGCCAGCAGCCAAGATTTGGTCGTTAGAAAGACCTATGGCTACACCTTC. It is translated as CASSQDLVVRKTYGYTF. The entire variable domain, with the rest obtained from reference TRBV16 and TRBJ1-2, is as follows: GEEVAQTPKHLVRGEGQKAKLYCAPIKGHSYVFWYQQVLKNEFKFLISFQNENVFDETGMPKERFSAKCLPNSPCSLEIQATKLEDSAVYFCASSQDLVVRKTYGYTFGSGTRLTVV.